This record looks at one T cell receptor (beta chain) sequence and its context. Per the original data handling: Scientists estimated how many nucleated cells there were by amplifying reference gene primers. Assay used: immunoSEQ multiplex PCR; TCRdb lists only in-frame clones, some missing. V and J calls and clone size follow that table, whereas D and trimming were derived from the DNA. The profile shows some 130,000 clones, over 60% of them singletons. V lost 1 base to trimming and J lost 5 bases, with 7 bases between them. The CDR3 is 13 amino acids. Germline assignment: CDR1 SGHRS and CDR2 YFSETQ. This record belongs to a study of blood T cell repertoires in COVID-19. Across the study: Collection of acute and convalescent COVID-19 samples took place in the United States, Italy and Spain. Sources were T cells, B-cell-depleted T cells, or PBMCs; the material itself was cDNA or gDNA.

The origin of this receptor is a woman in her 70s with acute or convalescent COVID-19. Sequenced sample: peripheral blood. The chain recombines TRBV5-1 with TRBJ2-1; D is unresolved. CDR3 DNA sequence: TGCGCCAGCAGCTTGACTTTTAACAATGAGCAGTTCTTC. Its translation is CASSLTFNNEQFF. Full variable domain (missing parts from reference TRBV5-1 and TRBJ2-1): KAGVTQTPRYLIKTRGQQVTLSCSPISGHRSVSWYQQTPGQGLQFLFEYFSETQRNKGNFPGRFSGRQFSNSRSEMNVSTLELGDSALYLCASSLTFNNEQFFGPGTRLTVL.